Shown below are 20 T cell receptor beta chains from a single sample sequenced in a study of T-cell reconstitution after alpha-beta-depleted transplantation in children. Preparation of the TCRbeta library was carried out with unique molecular identifiers. TCRdb re-analysed the PCR reads in MiXCR, keeping a single row per CDR3 protein. This sample yields 600,000 to 800,000 distinct CDR3 sequences, of which around 13% are seen a single time; 0.79% belongs to the top ten. The sample was PBMCs, taken before TCRalphabeta/CD19-depleted stem cell transplant. Every receptor here comes from a girl aged 2-9 years with congenital amegakaryocytic thrombocytopenia, due to receive a stem cell transplant.

Many counts were recorded for this clonotype. J is TRBJ1-2 and V is TRBV5-1, with no clear D. V lost 0 bases to trimming and J lost 2 bases, with 11 bases between them. In germline, CDR1 is SGHRS, CDR2 YFSETQ. The CDR3 has 15 residues. Written as DNA, the CDR3 is TGCGCCAGCAGCTTGGTTGTGGGGAAGAACTATGGCTACACCTTC. Protein sequence: CASSLVVGKNYGYTF.

Ten or more counts support this clonotype. This chain connects TRBV12-3 or TRBV12-4 to TRBJ2-3; 9 bases line up with TRBD2. V shed 3 bases, J shed 4 bases, and the junction held 5 bases outside the gene matches. CDR3 length equals 15 residues. The CDR3 DNA is TGTGCCAGCAGTTTTCCGGGACTAGCCGCAGATACGCAGTATTTT. Its translation is CASSFPGLAADTQYF.

There are a few counts of this clonotype. The chain combines TRBV19 with TRBJ2-7; possibly TRBD1 for D (6 bases). The CDR3 sequence is 13 residues long. Germline-derived CDR1 and CDR2 are LNHDA and SQIVND (reference sequence). Trimming removed 2 bases from V and 3 bases from J, with 8 bases in between. CDR3 loop: CASSIQGNYEQYF. The DNA for the CDR3 is TGTGCCAGTAGTATACAGGGGAACTACGAGCAGTACTTC.

This clonotype was detected ten times or more. V is TRBV29-1 and J is TRBJ1-1, with TRBD1 matching over 9 bases. The CDR3 has 14 amino acids. Germline CDR1 reads SQVTM; CDR2 reads ANQGSEA. Trimming took 2 bases from V and 4 from J; bases not matched to a gene: 5. The DNA for the CDR3 is TGCAGCGTTGAACTAGCACAGGGGGCCACTGAAGCTTTCTTT. It encodes CSVELAQGATEAFF.

This clonotype was observed at least ten times. The chain recombines TRBV5-1 with TRBJ2-7; TRBD2 matches at 12 bases. Germline CDR1 is SGHRS and CDR2 is YFSETQ. The CDR3 consists of 16 residues. The junction had 8 bases not matched to a gene; V was cut back by 4 bases and J by 3 bases. DNA of the CDR3: TGCGCCAGCAGCCCCCTAGCGGGAGGGGGACTCTACGAGCAGTACTTC. It specifies CASSPLAGGGLYEQYF.

This clonotype was observed a few times. The CDR3 DNA reads TGTGCCAGCAGCCAACCCGGGACTCAACCTAACAATGAGCAGTTCTTC. This gives the protein CASSQPGTQPNNEQFF. The chain carries TRBV3-1 and TRBJ2-1, with D possibly TRBD2 on 6 matching bases. The V gene's germline CDR1 is LGHDT and CDR2 YNNKEL (reference sequence). The CDR3 runs 16 residues. Trimming shortened V by 2 bases and J by 5 bases, and 16 bases separated the two germline ends.

This clonotype was counted a few times. The chain carries TRBV7-9 and TRBJ2-5; D may be TRBD1 or TRBD2 (5 bases each). Trimming pared 3 bases from V and 2 bases from J, leaving 13 bases between. Germline assignment: CDR1 SEHNR and CDR2 FQNEAQ (reference sequence). The CDR3 runs to 15 residues. CDR3 sequence reads: CASSFRDPSQETQYF. The DNA for the CDR3 is TGTGCCAGCAGCTTCCGGGACCCATCTCAAGAGACCCAGTACTTC.

V usage is TRBV18 and J usage is TRBJ2-1, with 9 bases identical to TRBD1. The CDR3 consists of 15 residues. The V segment lost 1 base and the J segment 4 bases; nucleotides outside the gene matches: 2. The germline V gene encodes CDR1 KGHSH and CDR2 LQKENI. CDR3 region: CASSPRTGEYNEQFF. The DNA for the CDR3 is TGTGCCAGCTCACCACGGACAGGGGAATACAATGAGCAGTTCTTC.

This clonotype appeared a few times. The chain has TRBV20-1 and TRBJ1-1; no clear D gene. The CDR3 length is 10 residues. The V end was cut by 0 bases, the J end by 4 bases, with 0 bases between. CDR1 and CDR2 (germline): DFQATT, SNEGSKA (reference sequence). The CDR3 DNA is TGCAGTGCTAGAGACACTGAAGCTTTCTTT. Amino acids: CSARDTEAFF.

V usage is TRBV12-3 or TRBV12-4 and J usage is TRBJ2-1; 10 bases align to TRBD1. V shed 5 bases, J shed 8 bases, and the junction held 9 bases outside the gene matches. CDR3 size: 15 residues. The CDR3 coding sequence is TGTGCCAGCAGTGTTACGGGACAGGGGTCCGATGAGCAGTTCTTC. Amino acid sequence: CASSVTGQGSDEQFF.

Ten or more counts support this clonotype. The chain employs TRBV15 and TRBJ2-3; no reliable D call. V gave up 0 bases and J gave up 0 bases, with 10 bases separating them. The length of the CDR3 is 16 residues. The germline CDR1 and CDR2 sequences are LNHNV and YYDKDF (reference sequence). The CDR3 DNA reads as TGTGCCACCAGCAGAGAGTACGAGCAAAGCACAGATACGCAGTATTTT. Its protein product is CATSREYEQSTDTQYF.

This clonotype has ten or more counts. V and J are TRBV20-1 and TRBJ2-1; tentative D call: TRBD2 (6 bases). CDR3 length equals 14 residues. Between the trimmed V and J ends, which lost 3 bases and 0 bases, there was a span of 9 bases. Germline V gives CDR1 DFQATT, CDR2 SNEGSKA (reference sequence). The CDR3 nucleotides are TGCAGTGCTAGGCGGGACGACTCCTACAATGAGCAGTTCTTC. Its translation: CSARRDDSYNEQFF.

The chain recombines TRBV10-2 with TRBJ2-5, with TRBD2 matching 7 bases. V was clipped by 8 bases and J by 5 bases; unmatched bases: 11. Germline values: CDR1 WSHSY, CDR2 SAAADI. The CDR3 has 14 amino acids. The CDR3 sequence is CASCPSGGSETQYF. The CDR3, as DNA: TGCGCCAGCTGTCCTTCGGGAGGAAGTGAGACCCAGTACTTC.

The V gene is TRBV12-3 or TRBV12-4, the J gene TRBJ1-5; a possible D gene is TRBD1 (6 bases). Trimming cost V 5 bases and J 6 bases, with 17 bases left between them. This CDR3 comprises 15 residues. The CDR3 spells CASSRHLRGGQPQHF. The CDR3 nucleotides are TGTGCCAGCAGTCGACACCTAAGGGGGGGTCAGCCCCAGCATTTT.

This clonotype was observed at least ten times. The J gene is TRBJ2-7, the V gene TRBV10-3; TRBD1 agrees at 7 bases. This CDR3 has 13 amino acids. V lost 7 bases to trimming and J lost 5 bases; unmatched junction nucleotides: 8. Germline V gene lookup returns CDR1 ENHRY and CDR2 SYGVKD. In DNA form, the CDR3 reads TGTGCCATCATCGGACAGGATGAAAACGAGCAGTACTTC. Its protein is CAIIGQDENEQYF.

This clonotype was detected many times. This chain links TRBV5-1 with TRBJ2-1; 8 bases map to TRBD2. CDR1 is SGHRS, CDR2 YFSETQ, per germline. After removal of 2 bases from V and 7 bases from J, the junction contained 2 bases not matched to a gene. This CDR3 is 13 amino acids long. The CDR3 bases are TGCGCCAGCAGCTTCGGACTAGCAAATGAGCAGTTCTTC. It is translated as CASSFGLANEQFF.

V gene TRBV20-1 combines with J gene TRBJ2-1, with 9 bases lining up with TRBD1. The CDR3 runs to 15 residues. Germline CDR1 and CDR2: DFQATT and SNEGSKA (reference sequence). After removal of 6 bases from V and 2 bases from J, the junction contained 8 bases not matched to a gene. The chain's CDR3 is CSAQGAGVAYNEQFF. Written as DNA, the CDR3 is TGCAGTGCACAGGGGGCGGGAGTTGCCTACAATGAGCAGTTCTTC.

This clonotype came up many times. CDR3 sequence reads: CASSIQNEQFF. The CDR3, as DNA: TGCGCCAGCAGCATACAGAATGAGCAGTTCTTC. J is TRBJ2-1 and V is TRBV5-1, with D uncertain. Germline assignment: CDR1 SGHRS and CDR2 YFSETQ. V shed 4 bases and J shed 7 bases, with 6 bases lying between them. The CDR3 runs to 11 residues.

The CDR3 DNA sequence: TGTGCCAGCAGCGAAGGGACACCCGGACCAGGACACGGGGAGCTGTTTTTT. As protein: CASSEGTPGPGHGELFF. The chain is built from TRBV3-1 and TRBJ2-2; the D gene is possibly TRBD1 (6 bases). This CDR3 region has 17 residues. V dropped 5 bases and J dropped 7 bases, with 23 bases sitting between them. Looked up from germline, CDR1 is LGHDT and CDR2 is YNNKEL (reference sequence). The variable domain in full, completed from reference TRBV3-1 and TRBJ2-2, reads DTAVSQTPKYLVTQMGNDKSIKCEQNLGHDTMYWYKQDSKKFLKIMFSYNNKELIINETVPNRFSPKSPDKAHLNLHINSLELGDSAVYFCASSEGTPGPGHGELFFGEGSRLTVL.

In its sample, this clonotype was seen many times. This chain connects TRBV12-5 to TRBJ2-1; the D is unclear. Germline V gene data show CDR1 as LGHNT and CDR2 as FRNRAP. This CDR3 has 12 amino acids. V was shortened by 9 bases and J by 6 bases, with 12 bases between the two germline ends. CDR3 DNA: TGTGCTAGCTGGCTTCCGACCAATGAGCAGTTCTTC. As protein: CASWLPTNEQFF.